One T cell receptor beta chain is described in this entry. Methods used by the authors: Cell counts per sample came from amplifying reference gene primers. The protocol was immunoSEQ multiplex PCR, while the TCRdb copy is restricted to in-frame clones and leaves out a portion. The V and J calls and clone size were taken over from that table, and D and trimming were inferred from the DNA. The data contain about 160,000 clones, 60% to 85% of them seen just once; the ten biggest clones take up roughly 2.8%. The source of the sample is a study of blood T cell repertoires in COVID-19. Looked up from germline, CDR1 is MNHNS and CDR2 is SASEGT. V lost 2 bases to trimming and J lost 17 bases, with 13 bases between them. This CDR3 has 12 residues.

Sample: peripheral blood. The clonotype was recovered from a man aged 65-85 years with acute or convalescent COVID-19. The chain employs TRBV6-1 and TRBJ1-6, with unresolved D. CDR3 amino acids: CASSEFRGGVHF. CDR3 bases: TGTGCCAGCAGTGAATTCCGCGGCGGAGTCCACTTT.